Listed below are T cell receptor beta chains from one sample, sequenced in a study of neoadjuvant nivolumab and ipilimumab in lung cancer. Using immunoSEQ multiplex PCR, the repertoire was profiled, and TCRdb retains in-frame clones only, with some absent. The profile shows just under 4,000 clones, roughly 83% of them singletons. Material: peripheral blood, obtained after neoadjuvant nivolumab, alone or with ipilimumab, at or shortly before surgery. The receptors were sampled from an adult with non-small cell lung cancer. Both conserved end residues are part of each CDR3. The D gene is left open where the match is weak. Expanded clones get a size class; other rows say once, few or many, or leave the size out.

V gene	J gene	D gene	clone size	CDR3 DNA	CDR3 protein
TRBV7-2	TRBJ1-1	-	few	TGTGCCAGCAGCTTAGAGTTGAGAGCTGAAGCTTTCTTT	CASSLELRAEAFF
TRBV5-5	TRBJ2-1	-	-	TGTGCCAGCAGCTTGGGGGGAGTGCGGGCCCGAACCTACAATGAGCAGTTCTTC	CASSLGGVRARTYNEQFF
TRBV2	TRBJ2-7	TRBD2	-	TGTGCCAGCAGCTCACGTGGGACTAGCGGGACTGAGCAGTACTTC	CASSSRGTSGTEQYF
TRBV5-4	TRBJ1-1	-	-	TGTGCCAGCAGCGCCTGGCTGGGAATGAACACTGAAGCTTTCTTT	CASSAWLGMNTEAFF
TRBV11-2	TRBJ2-7	TRBD1	-	TGTGCCAGCAGCTTAGAGAGGGGGCAGGCCTACGAGCAGTACTTC	CASSLERGQAYEQYF
TRBV7-9	TRBJ2-3	-	-	TGTGCCAGCAGCTTAGTCCAGGCCACAGATACGCAGTATTTT	CASSLVQATDTQYF
TRBV10-3	TRBJ2-1	TRBD2	-	TGTGCCATCAGGGGACTAGCGGGAGATGGAGAGCAGTTCTTC	CAIRGLAGDGEQFF
TRBV14	TRBJ2-1	-	-	TGTGCCAGCAGCCTCCAAAATGAGCAGTTCTTC	CASSLQNEQFF
TRBV4-1	TRBJ1-1	TRBD1	-	TGCGCCAGCAGCCAATACGAGACAGGGTACACTGAAGCTTTCTTT	CASSQYETGYTEAFF
TRBV6-1	TRBJ2-6	-	once	TGTGCCAGCAAGGGGAACTCTGGGGCCAACGTCCTGACTTTC	CASKGNSGANVLTF
TRBV19	TRBJ1-3	-	-	TGTGCCAGTAGTATAGAGCTGGCTGGAAACACCATATATTTT	CASSIELAGNTIYF
TRBV2	TRBJ2-5	-	-	TGTGCCAGCAGATACCAAGAGACCCAGTACTTC	CASRYQETQYF
TRBV19	TRBJ2-3	-	-	TGTGCCAGTAGTACGACAGGTCCCGGCACAGATACGCAGTATTTT	CASSTTGPGTDTQYF
TRBV9	TRBJ2-7	-	-	TGTGCCAGCAGCGTAGGGCTGTCCTACGAGCAGTACTTC	CASSVGLSYEQYF
TRBV4-1	TRBJ2-2	TRBD2	-	TGCGCCAGCAGCCAATCTCTAGCGGGACACACCGGGGAGCTGTTTTTT	CASSQSLAGHTGELFF
TRBV5-1	TRBJ1-1	-	-	TGCGCCAGCAGACTAGGGGTGAACACTGAAGCTTTCTTT	CASRLGVNTEAFF
TRBV5-5	TRBJ2-3	TRBD1	few	TGTGCCAGCAGCTTGACAGGGGAGACAGATACGCAGTATTTT	CASSLTGETDTQYF
TRBV6-5	TRBJ2-7	TRBD1	large	TGTGCCAGCAGTGTAACAGGGGTCTCGGACGAGCAGTACTTC	CASSVTGVSDEQYF
TRBV29-1	TRBJ1-5	TRBD1	once	TGCAGCGCCACCGGACAGGGGGACCAGCCCCAGCATTTT	CSATGQGDQPQHF
TRBV7-9	TRBJ2-6	-	-	TGTGCCAGCAGGAACTCCGGGAACGGGGTCCTGACTTTC	CASRNSGNGVLTF
TRBV11-3	TRBJ2-2	-	-	TGTGCCAGCAGCTTAGACGGTCACGGGGAGCTGTTTTTT	CASSLDGHGELFF
TRBV6-6	TRBJ2-7	-	-	TGTGCCAGCGGACCAACAGGGTCAATAACCTACGAGCAGTACTTC	CASGPTGSITYEQYF
TRBV19	TRBJ1-2	TRBD1	-	TGTGCCATTGATACAGGGGATGGTGGCTACACCTTC	CAIDTGDGGYTF
TRBV10-2	TRBJ1-5	-	-	TGCGCCAGCAGCCGCCGGGGGGGCGGCCAGCCCCAGCATTTT	CASSRRGGGQPQHF
TRBV18	TRBJ2-2	-	-	TGTGCCAGCTCTACAGGCACGGGAGCGAACACCGGGGAGCTGTTTTTT	CASSTGTGANTGELFF
TRBV2	TRBJ1-2	TRBD1	few	TGTGCCAGCACCCGGACAGGGGTCCTTCGAGGCTACACCTTC	CASTRTGVLRGYTF
TRBV6-5	TRBJ1-2	TRBD1	-	TGTGCCAGCAGTTACTCTGGAGGGGGCTCCTATGGCTACACCTTC	CASSYSGGGSYGYTF
TRBV7-9	TRBJ2-7	-	-	TGTGCCAGCATAAATCCTCAGGGCCACGAGCAGTACTTC	CASINPQGHEQYF
TRBV5-4	TRBJ2-2	-	-	TGTGCCAGCAGCCAAGGACTCACCGGGGAGCTGTTTTTT	CASSQGLTGELFF
TRBV7-8	TRBJ2-3	-	few	TGTGCCAGCAGCTTTATCACAGATACGCAGTATTTT	CASSFITDTQYF
TRBV5-4	TRBJ1-2	-	medium-sized	TGTGCCAGCAGCTTGGCCACGGACAACTATGGCTACACCTTC	CASSLATDNYGYTF
TRBV7-9	TRBJ1-4	-	-	TGTGCCAGCAGCTTAGCGCTTGCAGGGCGCAATGAAAAACTGTTTTTT	CASSLALAGRNEKLFF
TRBV7-2	TRBJ2-5	-	-	TGTGCCAGCAGCTTCGTAGTGGAGACCCAGTACTTC	CASSFVVETQYF
TRBV19	TRBJ1-2	-	-	TGTGCCAGTAGTATTGGGGTATTTGATGGCTACACCTTC	CASSIGVFDGYTF
TRBV5-6	TRBJ2-3	-	-	TGTGCCAGCAGGACAGGCACAGATACGCAGTATTTT	CASRTGTDTQYF
TRBV5-1	TRBJ1-1	-	-	TGCGCCAGCAGTTCCAGGGTCGCGGAGACTGAAGCTTTCTTT	CASSSRVAETEAFF
TRBV5-1	TRBJ1-4	TRBD1	-	TGCGCCAGCAGCTTGGGGGACAGGGGTAAAGCAACTAATGAAAAACTGTTTTTT	CASSLGDRGKATNEKLFF
TRBV5-8	TRBJ1-4	-	few	TGTGCCAGCAGCTTGGCGGGGACCGGTCGTGGAAAACTGTTTTTT	CASSLAGTGRGKLFF
TRBV6-5	TRBJ2-1	-	-	TGTGCCAGCAGTCCTTACATGAGCTCCTACAATGAGCAGTTCTTC	CASSPYMSSYNEQFF
TRBV7-2	TRBJ1-1	-	-	TGTGCCAGCAGCTCGTACAACACTGAAGCTTTCTTT	CASSSYNTEAFF
TRBV2	TRBJ1-1	-	-	TGTGCCAGCAGGGAAAAAGGGGGGACTGAAGCTTTCTTT	CASREKGGTEAFF
TRBV5-1	TRBJ2-3	-	-	TGCGCCAGCACTCCAGACAGGTCCACAGATACGCAGTATTTT	CASTPDRSTDTQYF
TRBV7-6	TRBJ1-6	-	-	TGTGCCAGCAGACAAACCCAGGGGTTAGGTTCACCCCTCCACTTT	CASRQTQGLGSPLHF
TRBV9	TRBJ1-5	TRBD1	-	TGTGCCAGCAGCGTAGAGGGACAGTTCAATCAGCCCCAGCATTTT	CASSVEGQFNQPQHF
TRBV7-9	TRBJ1-3	-	-	TGTGCCAGCAGCTTAGCCGGGACATCCTCGGGTGGAAACACCATATATTTT	CASSLAGTSSGGNTIYF
TRBV9	TRBJ2-7	-	-	TGTGCCAGCAGCGCGACCTTGAACGAGCAGTACTTC	CASSATLNEQYF
TRBV2	TRBJ2-7	-	few	TGTGCCAGCAGTGGAGGCCTAGTCTACGAGCAGTACTTC	CASSGGLVYEQYF